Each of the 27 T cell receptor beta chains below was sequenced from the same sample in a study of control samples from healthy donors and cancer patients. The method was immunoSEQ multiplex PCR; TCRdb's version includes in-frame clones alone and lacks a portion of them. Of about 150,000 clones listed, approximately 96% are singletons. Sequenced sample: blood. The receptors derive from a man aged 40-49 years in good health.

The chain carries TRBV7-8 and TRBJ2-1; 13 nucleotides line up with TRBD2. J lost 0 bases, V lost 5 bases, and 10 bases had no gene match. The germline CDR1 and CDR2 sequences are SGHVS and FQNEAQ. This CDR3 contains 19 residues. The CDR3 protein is CASSTRLAGGSSSYNEQFF. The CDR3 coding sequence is TGTGCCAGCAGCACACGACTAGCGGGGGGCTCTAGCTCCTACAATGAGCAGTTCTTC.

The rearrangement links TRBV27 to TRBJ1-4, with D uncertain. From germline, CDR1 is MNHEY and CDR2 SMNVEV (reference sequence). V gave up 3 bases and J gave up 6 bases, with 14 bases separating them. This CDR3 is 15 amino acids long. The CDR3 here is CASSLAGLLDEKLFF. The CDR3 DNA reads TGTGCCAGCAGTTTGGCCGGGCTCTTGGATGAAAAACTGTTTTTT.

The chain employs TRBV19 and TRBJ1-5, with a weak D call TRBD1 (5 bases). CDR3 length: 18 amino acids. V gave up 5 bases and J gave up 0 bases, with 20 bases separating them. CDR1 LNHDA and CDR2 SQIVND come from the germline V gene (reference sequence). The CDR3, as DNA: TGTGCCAGTAGTCCGGGTTCAGGGTACCTGAATAGCAATCAGCCCCAGCATTTT. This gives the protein CASSPGSGYLNSNQPQHF.

Written as DNA, the CDR3 is TGTGCCAGTAGTATAGCACGCTACCCGTACAATGAGCAGTTCTTC. Protein sequence: CASSIARYPYNEQFF. The chain combines TRBV19 with TRBJ2-1, with D hard to call. Trimming left V 1 base short and J 4 bases short, with 11 bases between. This CDR3 is built from 15 residues. Germline CDR1 is LNHDA and CDR2 is SQIVND (reference sequence).

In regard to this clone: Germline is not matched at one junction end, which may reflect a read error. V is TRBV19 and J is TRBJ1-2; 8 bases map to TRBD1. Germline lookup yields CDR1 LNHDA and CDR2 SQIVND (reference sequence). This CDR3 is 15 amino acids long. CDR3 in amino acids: CASRVGQGLDYGNTF. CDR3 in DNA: TGTGCCAGTAGGGTCGGACAGGGACTCGACTATGGCAACACCTTC.

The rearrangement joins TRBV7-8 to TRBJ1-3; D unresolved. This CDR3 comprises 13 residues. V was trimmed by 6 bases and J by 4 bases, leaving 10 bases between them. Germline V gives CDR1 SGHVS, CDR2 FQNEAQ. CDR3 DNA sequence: TGTGCCAGCAGTTCGGGGAAAGGAAACACCATATATTTT. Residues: CASSSGKGNTIYF.

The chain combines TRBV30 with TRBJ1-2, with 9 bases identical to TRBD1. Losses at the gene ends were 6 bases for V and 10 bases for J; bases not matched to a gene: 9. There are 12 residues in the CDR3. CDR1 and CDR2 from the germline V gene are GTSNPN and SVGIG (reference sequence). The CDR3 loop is CACLGTGSFYTF. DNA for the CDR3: TGTGCCTGCCTCGGGACAGGGTCATTCTACACCTTC.

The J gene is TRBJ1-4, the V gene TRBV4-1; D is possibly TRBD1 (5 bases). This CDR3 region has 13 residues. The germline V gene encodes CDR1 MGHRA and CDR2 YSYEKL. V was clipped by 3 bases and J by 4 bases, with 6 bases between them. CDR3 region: CASSQGLNEKLFF. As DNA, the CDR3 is TGCGCCAGCAGCCAGGGACTTAATGAAAAACTGTTTTTT.

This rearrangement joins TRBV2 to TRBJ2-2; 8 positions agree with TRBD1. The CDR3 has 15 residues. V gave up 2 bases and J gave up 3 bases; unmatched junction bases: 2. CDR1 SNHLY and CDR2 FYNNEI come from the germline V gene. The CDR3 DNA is TGTGCCAGCAGTGAACAGGGGGCCGACACCGGGGAGCTGTTTTTT. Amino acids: CASSEQGADTGELFF. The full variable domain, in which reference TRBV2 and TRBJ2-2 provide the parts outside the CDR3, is EPEVTQTPSHQVTQMGQEVILRCVPISNHLYFYWYRQILGQKVEFLVSFYNNEISEKSEIFDDQFSVERPDGSNFTLKIRSTKLEDSAMYFCASSEQGADTGELFFGEGSRLTVL.

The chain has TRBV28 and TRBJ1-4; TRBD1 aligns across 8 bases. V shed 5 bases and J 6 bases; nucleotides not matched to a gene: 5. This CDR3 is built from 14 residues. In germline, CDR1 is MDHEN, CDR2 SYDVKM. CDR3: CASSKRQGHEKLFF. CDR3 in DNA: TGTGCCAGCAGTAAGAGACAGGGGCATGAAAAACTGTTTTTT.

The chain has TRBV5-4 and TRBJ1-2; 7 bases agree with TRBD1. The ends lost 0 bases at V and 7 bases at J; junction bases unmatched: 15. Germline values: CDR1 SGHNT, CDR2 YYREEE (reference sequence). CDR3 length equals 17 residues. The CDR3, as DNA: TGTGCCAGCAGCTTGGCCGACCGGCAGGGGGATATGGGTGGCTACACCTTC. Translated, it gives CASSLADRQGDMGGYTF.

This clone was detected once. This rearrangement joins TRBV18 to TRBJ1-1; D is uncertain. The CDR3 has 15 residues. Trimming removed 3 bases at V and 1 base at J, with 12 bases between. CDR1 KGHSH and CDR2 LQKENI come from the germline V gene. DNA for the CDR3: TGTGCCAGCTCACCTACCTTTGGGAGGAACACTGAAGCTTTCTTT. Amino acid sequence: CASSPTFGRNTEAFF.

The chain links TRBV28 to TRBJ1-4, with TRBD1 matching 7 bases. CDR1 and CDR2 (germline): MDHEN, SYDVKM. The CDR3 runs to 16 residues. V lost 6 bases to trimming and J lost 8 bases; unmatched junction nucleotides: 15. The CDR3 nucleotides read TGTGCCAGCAGCCCCTACTTACAGGGGCCTCACGAAAAACTGTTTTTT. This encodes CASSPYLQGPHEKLFF.

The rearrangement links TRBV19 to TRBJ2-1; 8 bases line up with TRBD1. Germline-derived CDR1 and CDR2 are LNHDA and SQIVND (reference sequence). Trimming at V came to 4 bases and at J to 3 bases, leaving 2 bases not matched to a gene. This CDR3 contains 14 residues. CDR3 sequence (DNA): TGTGCCAGTAGTAGCGGACAGGGCTACAATGAGCAGTTCTTC. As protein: CASSSGQGYNEQFF.

CDR3 nucleotide sequence: TGCAGCGTTGAAGATCTGGAGTTGGGGGAGACCCAGTACTTC. Translating it yields CSVEDLELGETQYF. The genes are TRBV29-1 and TRBJ2-5, with D hard to call. Germline CDR1 and CDR2: SQVTM and ANQGSEA. CDR3 length: 14 residues. V gave up 0 bases and J gave up 5 bases, with 13 bases separating them.

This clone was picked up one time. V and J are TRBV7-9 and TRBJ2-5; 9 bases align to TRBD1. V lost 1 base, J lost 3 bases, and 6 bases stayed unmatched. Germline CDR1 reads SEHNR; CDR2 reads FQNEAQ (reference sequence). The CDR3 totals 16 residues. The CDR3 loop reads CASSLVQGAIEETQYF. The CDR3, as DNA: TGTGCCAGCAGCTTAGTACAGGGGGCGATAGAAGAGACCCAGTACTTC.

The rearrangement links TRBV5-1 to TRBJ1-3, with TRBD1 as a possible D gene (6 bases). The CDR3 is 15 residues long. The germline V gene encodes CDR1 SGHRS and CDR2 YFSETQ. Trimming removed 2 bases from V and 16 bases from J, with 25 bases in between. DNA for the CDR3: TGCGCCAGCAGCTTACGTCCGGACAGCTTATCGAGTCCGTATTTT. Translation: CASSLRPDSLSSPYF.

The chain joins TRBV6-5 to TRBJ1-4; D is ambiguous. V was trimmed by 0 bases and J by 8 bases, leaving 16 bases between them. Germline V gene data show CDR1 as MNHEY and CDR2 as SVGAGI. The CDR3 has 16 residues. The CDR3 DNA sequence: TGTGCCAGCAGTTACTCGAGTTTCGAAGGATGGGAAAAACTGTTTTTT. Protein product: CASSYSSFEGWEKLFF.

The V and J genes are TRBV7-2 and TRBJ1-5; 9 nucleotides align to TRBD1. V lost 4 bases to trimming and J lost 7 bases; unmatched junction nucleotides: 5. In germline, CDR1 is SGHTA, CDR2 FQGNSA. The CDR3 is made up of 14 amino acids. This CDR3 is CASSSDRGWQPQHF. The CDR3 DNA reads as TGTGCCAGCAGCTCGGACAGGGGATGGCAGCCCCAGCATTTT.

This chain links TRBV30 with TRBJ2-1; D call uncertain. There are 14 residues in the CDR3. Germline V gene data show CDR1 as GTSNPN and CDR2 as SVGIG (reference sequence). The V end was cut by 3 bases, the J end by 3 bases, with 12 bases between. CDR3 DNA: TGTGCCTGGAGCGACACGGCTGACTACAATGAGCAGTTCTTC. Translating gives CAWSDTADYNEQFF. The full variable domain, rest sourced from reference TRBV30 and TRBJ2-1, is SQTIHQWPATLVQPVGSPLSLECTVEGTSNPNLYWYRQAAGRGLQLLFYSVGIGQISSEVPQNLSASRPQDRQFILSSKKLLLSDSGFYLCAWSDTADYNEQFFGPGTRLTVL.

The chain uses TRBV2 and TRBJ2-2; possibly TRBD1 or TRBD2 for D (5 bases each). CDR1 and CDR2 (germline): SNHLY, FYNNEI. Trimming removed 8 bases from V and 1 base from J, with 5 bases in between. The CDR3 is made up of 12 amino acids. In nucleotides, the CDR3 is TGTGCCAGCGGGGGGAACACCGGGGAGCTGTTTTTT. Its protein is CASGGNTGELFF.

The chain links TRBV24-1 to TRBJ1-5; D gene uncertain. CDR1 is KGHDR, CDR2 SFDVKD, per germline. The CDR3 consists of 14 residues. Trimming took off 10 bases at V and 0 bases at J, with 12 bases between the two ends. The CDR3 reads CATGRGGSNQPQHF. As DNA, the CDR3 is TGTGCCACGGGCCGCGGCGGTAGCAATCAGCCCCAGCATTTT.

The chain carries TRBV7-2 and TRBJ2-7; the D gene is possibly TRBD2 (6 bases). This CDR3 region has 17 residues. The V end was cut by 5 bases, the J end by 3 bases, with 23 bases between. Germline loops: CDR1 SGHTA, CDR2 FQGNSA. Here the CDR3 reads CASSPLSALSGGYEQYF. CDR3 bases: TGTGCCAGCAGCCCCCTTTCTGCCCTATCCGGGGGCTACGAGCAGTACTTC. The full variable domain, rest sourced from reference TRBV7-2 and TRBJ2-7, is GAGVSQSPSNKVTEKGKDVELRCDPISGHTALYWYRQSLGQGLEFLIYFQGNSAPDKSGLPSDRFSAERTGGSVSTLTIQRTQQEDSAVYLCASSPLSALSGGYEQYFGPGTRLTVT.

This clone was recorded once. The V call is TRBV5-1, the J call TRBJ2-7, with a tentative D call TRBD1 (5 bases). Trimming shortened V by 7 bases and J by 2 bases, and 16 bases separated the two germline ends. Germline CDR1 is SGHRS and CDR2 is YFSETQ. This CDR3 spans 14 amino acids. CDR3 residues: CASRYQQGTYEQYF. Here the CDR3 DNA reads TGCGCCAGCCGATATCAGCAGGGTACCTACGAGCAGTACTTC.

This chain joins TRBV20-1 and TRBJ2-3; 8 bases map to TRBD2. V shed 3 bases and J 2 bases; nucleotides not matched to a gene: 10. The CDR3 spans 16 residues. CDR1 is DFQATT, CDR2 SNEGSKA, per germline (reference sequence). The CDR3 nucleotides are TGCAGTGCTAGTGGCCGGGGGGGCAAGTCCACAGATACGCAGTATTTT. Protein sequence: CSASGRGGKSTDTQYF.

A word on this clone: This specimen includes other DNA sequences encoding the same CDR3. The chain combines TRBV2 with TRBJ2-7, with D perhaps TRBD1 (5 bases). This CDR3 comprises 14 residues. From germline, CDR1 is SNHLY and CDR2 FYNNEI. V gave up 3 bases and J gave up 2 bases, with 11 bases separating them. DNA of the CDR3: TGTGCCAGCAGTGAGGGGCTAACTCCCTACGAGCAGTACTTC. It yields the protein CASSEGLTPYEQYF.

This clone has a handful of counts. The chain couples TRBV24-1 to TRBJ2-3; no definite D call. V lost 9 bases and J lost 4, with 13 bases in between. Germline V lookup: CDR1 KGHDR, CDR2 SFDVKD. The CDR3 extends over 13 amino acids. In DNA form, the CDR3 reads TGTGCCACCGCCAGGTCAGCCCCAGATACGCAGTATTTT. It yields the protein CATARSAPDTQYF.